This T cell receptor beta chain appears in the sequencing data of a study of cytomegalovirus exposure and HLA in healthy donors. Study conclusions and caveats: Analyses of presence/absence relied on an assumption of roughly uniform sequencing depth across donors.

Primers: 60 Vbeta forward and 13 Jbeta reverse. In the authors' methods: Per a later analysis, the number of unique TCR beta chains was 75 million to 90 million, of which around 10 million were shared. Assay: immunoSEQ multiplex PCR; the TCRdb copy retains only in-frame clones and omits some. The V and J calls and clone size are taken from that table; D and trimming were inferred from the DNA. The data show about 170,000 clones, 73% seen once. As concerns this clone: Its matching antigen is unknown.

Healthy individuals who donated bone marrow served as the donors. The receptor comes from a woman between 18 and 29 years old in good health and CMV-seropositive. The specimen was PBMCs.

CDR3 residues: CASSGNRVEGKNIQYF. The CDR3 DNA follows: TGTGCCAGCAGCGGGAACAGGGTTGAGGGCAAAAACATTCAGTACTTC. The chain combines TRBV9 with TRBJ2-4; maybe TRBD1 (6 bases). In germline, CDR1 is SGDLS, CDR2 YYNGEE. This CDR3 comprises 16 residues. V was cut by 3 bases and J by 3 bases, with 16 bases left in between.